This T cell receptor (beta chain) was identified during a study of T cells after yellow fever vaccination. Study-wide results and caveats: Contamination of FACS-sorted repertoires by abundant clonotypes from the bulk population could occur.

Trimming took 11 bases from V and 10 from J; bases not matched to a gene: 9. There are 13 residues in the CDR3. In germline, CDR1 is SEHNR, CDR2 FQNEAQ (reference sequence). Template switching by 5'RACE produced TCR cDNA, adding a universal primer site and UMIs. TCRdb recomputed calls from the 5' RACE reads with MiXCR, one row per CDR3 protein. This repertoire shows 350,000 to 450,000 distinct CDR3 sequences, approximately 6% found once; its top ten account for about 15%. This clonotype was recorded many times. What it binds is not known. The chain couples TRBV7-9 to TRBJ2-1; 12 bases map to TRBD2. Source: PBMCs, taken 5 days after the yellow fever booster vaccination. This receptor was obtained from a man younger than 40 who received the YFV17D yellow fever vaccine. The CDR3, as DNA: TGTGCCGCAACACTAGCGGGAGGAGGAGAGCAGTTCTTC. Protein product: CAATLAGGGEQFF.